These 17 T cell receptor beta chains share one sample of origin, sequenced in a study of OX40 agonist ivuxolimab in advanced cancers. Here immunoSEQ multiplex PCR was the method, and the copy in TCRdb shows in-frame clones only, minus some. In the table there are approximately 80,000 clones, approximately 90% of which are singletons. The input for sequencing was CD4+ or CD8+ T cells sorted from blood, taken in a trial of the OX40 agonist ivuxolimab. These receptors were taken from an adult with an advanced solid tumor such as melanoma, head and neck, liver or kidney cancer.

The chain is built from TRBV28 and TRBJ2-7; D might be TRBD1 (6 bases). V was trimmed by 6 bases and J by 0 bases, leaving 15 bases between them. Germline V gene data show CDR1 as MDHEN and CDR2 as SYDVKM. The CDR3 extends over 15 amino acids. The CDR3 region has the DNA TGTGCCAGCAGCGACTCTTGGGACAACTCCTACGAGCAGTACTTC. The encoded protein is CASSDSWDNSYEQYF.

This rearrangement joins TRBV4-2 to TRBJ2-5, with D possibly being TRBD1 or TRBD2 (5 bases each). CDR1 and CDR2 from the germline V gene are LGHNA and YNFKEQ. The CDR3 has 13 residues. V lost 1 base to trimming and J lost 4 bases, with 7 bases between them. CDR3 coding DNA: TGTGCCAGCAGCCAAGGGGGGATAGAGACCCAGTACTTC. Translated, it gives CASSQGGIETQYF.

This chain links TRBV5-1 with TRBJ1-1, with unresolved D. CDR1 and CDR2 (germline): SGHRS, YFSETQ. The CDR3 contains 14 residues. V gave up 0 bases and J gave up 4 bases, with 10 bases separating them. CDR3 nucleotides: TGCGCCAGCAGCTTGGGGGATTGGGGCACTGAAGCTTTCTTT. Amino acids: CASSLGDWGTEAFF. The entire variable domain, with the rest obtained from reference TRBV5-1 and TRBJ1-1, is as follows: KAGVTQTPRYLIKTRGQQVTLSCSPISGHRSVSWYQQTPGQGLQFLFEYFSETQRNKGNFPGRFSGRQFSNSRSEMNVSTLELGDSALYLCASSLGDWGTEAFFGQGTRLTVV.

The chain carries TRBV4-3 and TRBJ1-4; D remains ambiguous. The germline V and J ends were trimmed by 0 bases and 8 bases, with 10 bases remaining between them. Germline CDR1 LGHNA, CDR2 YSLEER. The CDR3 has 14 residues. The CDR3 reads CASSQETFGEKLFF. DNA of the CDR3: TGCGCCAGCAGCCAAGAGACCTTCGGGGAAAAACTGTTTTTT.

The chain recombines TRBV10-3 with TRBJ1-2; D might be TRBD1 (5 bases). Germline values: CDR1 ENHRY, CDR2 SYGVKD. This CDR3 is 14 amino acids long. V lost 4 bases and J 4 bases, leaving 13 bases between the germline ends. This chain's CDR3 is CAISGGDLVYGYTF. CDR3 sequence (DNA): TGTGCCATCAGTGGGGGGGACTTGGTCTATGGCTACACCTTC.

The chain couples TRBV14 to TRBJ1-4; D is perhaps TRBD1 (6 bases). CDR1 is SGHDN, CDR2 FVKESK, per germline. V dropped 3 bases and J dropped 5 bases, with 13 bases sitting between them. The CDR3 has 15 residues. CDR3 region: CASSHPTGLNEKLFF. The CDR3 nucleotides read TGTGCCAGCAGCCATCCGACAGGACTCAATGAAAAACTGTTTTTT.

The J gene is TRBJ2-2, the V gene TRBV4-3; 10 positions agree with TRBD1. This CDR3 has 16 amino acids. Germline CDR1 LGHNA, CDR2 YSLEER. V lost 4 bases to trimming and J lost 4 bases; unmatched junction nucleotides: 6. The CDR3 sequence is CASSPYRDRGTGELFF. The DNA for the CDR3 is TGCGCCAGCAGCCCTTACCGGGACAGGGGCACCGGGGAGCTGTTTTTT.

The V call is TRBV6-5, the J call TRBJ1-3; possibly TRBD1 for D (5 bases). The V and J ends lost 0 bases and 4 bases respectively, with 10 bases between them. Germline V gene sequence: CDR1 MNHEY, CDR2 SVGAGI. The CDR3 sequence is 15 residues long. The CDR3 DNA reads TGTGCCAGCAGTTACTCGAACAGGCCGGGAAACACCATATATTTT. This translates into CASSYSNRPGNTIYF.

The CDR3 DNA sequence: TGTGCCAGCAGCTTGCGGGGCGAGAACCTCCGGGCCGAAAAACTGTTTTTT. This gives the protein CASSLRGENLRAEKLFF. J is TRBJ1-4 and V is TRBV11-2; possible D gene TRBD1, 5 bases. CDR1 is SGHAT and CDR2 is FQNNGV in the germline V gene. The ends were cut back, 3 bases at V and 8 bases at J, with 22 bases in the middle. The length of the CDR3 is 17 residues.

This clone was found a few times. The chain links TRBV2 to TRBJ1-2; D not resolved. Germline CDR1 is SNHLY and CDR2 is FYNNEI. Trimming pared 6 bases from V and 5 bases from J, leaving 22 bases between. The CDR3 extends over 16 amino acids. CDR3 residues: CASRIEAAGLRYGYTF. As DNA, the CDR3 is TGTGCCAGCAGAATAGAAGCTGCAGGCCTAAGATATGGCTACACCTTC.

This chain uses TRBV7-2 with TRBJ2-3; D is uncertain. This CDR3 is built from 14 residues. CDR1 is SGHTA, CDR2 FQGNSA, per germline. Trimming pared 3 bases from V and 7 bases from J, leaving 14 bases between. CDR3 DNA sequence: TGTGCCAGCAGCTTCGAGGCGGCGAGGAATACGCAGTATTTT. Protein sequence: CASSFEAARNTQYF.

The chain links TRBV2 to TRBJ1-2; maybe TRBD1 (6 bases). The CDR3 has 14 amino acids. Per germline, CDR1 SNHLY and CDR2 FYNNEI. The V gene lost 8 bases and the J gene lost 7 bases, with 20 bases spanning the gap. CDR3 nucleotide sequence: TGTGCCAGCGGGAGGGGACATGGTCCCCGTGGCTACACCTTC. This encodes CASGRGHGPRGYTF.

The rearrangement links TRBV19 to TRBJ1-3; the D is unclear. This CDR3 is built from 13 residues. V dropped 3 bases and J dropped 2 bases, with 5 bases sitting between them. The germline gives CDR1 LNHDA, CDR2 SQIVND (reference sequence). The CDR3 DNA reads as TGTGCCAGTAGTATTACAGCTGGAAACACCATATATTTT. This encodes CASSITAGNTIYF.

The chain employs TRBV28 and TRBJ2-5; D possibly corresponds to TRBD1 (6 bases). Germline values: CDR1 MDHEN, CDR2 SYDVKM. This CDR3 spans 16 amino acids. The ends were cut back, 2 bases at V and 3 bases at J, with 16 bases in the middle. The DNA of the CDR3 is TGTGCCAGCAGTTTACTCGGACAGCAGACAGAAGAGACCCAGTACTTC. This translates into CASSLLGQQTEETQYF.

The rearrangement joins TRBV28 to TRBJ1-2; 7 bases line up with TRBD1. Looked up from germline, CDR1 is MDHEN and CDR2 is SYDVKM. Trimming took 4 bases from V and 4 from J; bases not matched to a gene: 3. This CDR3 comprises 13 residues. The DNA of the CDR3 is TGTGCCAGCAGTTCGGGACAGCCCTATGGCTACACCTTC. Residues: CASSSGQPYGYTF.

The chain couples TRBV10-3 to TRBJ2-5; D gene ambiguous. Trimming removed 6 bases from V and 3 bases from J, with 11 bases in between. The CDR3 loop spans 13 amino acids. CDR1 and CDR2 (germline): ENHRY, SYGVKD. The CDR3 spells CAIRGGGEETQYF. CDR3 DNA: TGTGCCATCAGGGGTGGCGGTGAAGAGACCCAGTACTTC.

V gene TRBV27 combines with J gene TRBJ2-2; 8 bases align to TRBD1. Germline loops: CDR1 MNHEY, CDR2 SMNVEV (reference sequence). The CDR3 consists of 14 residues. Unmatched junction bases numbered 5, after V lost 4 bases and J lost 7 bases. The chain's CDR3 is CASSSRTGIGELFF. In DNA, the CDR3 is TGTGCCAGCAGTTCACGGACAGGGATCGGGGAGCTGTTTTTT.